These T cell receptor beta chains were read from a single sample in a study of blood T cell repertoires in COVID-19. Clones were sequenced by immunoSEQ multiplex PCR, and TCRdb holds only the in-frame ones, with some missing. The data show some 150,000 clones, about 86% seen once. The source material was peripheral blood. These receptors were taken from a man between 65 and 85 years old with acute or convalescent COVID-19. CDR3s include the opening cysteine and the closing phenylalanine or tryptophan. A D gene is named only where the DNA matches it firmly. For some rows the clone size is stated as once, few or many, or as a class when expanded; others skip it.

J gene | V gene | D gene | clone size | CDR3 DNA | CDR3 protein
TRBJ2-5 | TRBV2 | NA | NA | TGTGCCAGCGTCGGAGAGGGTATGGAGACCCAGTACTTC | CASVGEGMETQYF
TRBJ2-7 | TRBV28 | NA | NA | TGTGCCAGCAGTTTACGGGGGACCTACGAGCAGTACTTC | CASSLRGTYEQYF
TRBJ2-1 | TRBV28 | TRBD2 | NA | TGTGCCAGCAGTCAACCGGGACTAGCGGGAGGGCCCATCTACAATGAGCAGTTCTTC | CASSQPGLAGGPIYNEQFF
TRBJ1-1 | TRBV18 | NA | few | TGTGCCAGCTCACCGACAGTGAACACTGAAGCTTTCTTT | CASSPTVNTEAFF
TRBJ2-3 | TRBV9 | NA | NA | TGTGCCAGCAGCGTTGGGGGGTCAGATACGCAGTATTTT | CASSVGGSDTQYF
TRBJ2-3 | TRBV19 | TRBD2 | NA | TGTGCCAGTAGTTTTAGCGGGAGTTTCACAGATACGCAGTATTTT | CASSFSGSFTDTQYF
TRBJ1-5 | TRBV6-5 | NA | NA | TGTGCCAGCAGTTTTCGGGGTAAACAGCCCCAGCATTTT | CASSFRGKQPQHF
TRBJ2-2 | TRBV6-5 | NA | NA | TGTGCCAGCAGTCCCGGGAGTAACACCGGGGAGCTGTTTTTT | CASSPGSNTGELFF
TRBJ2-1 | TRBV6-2/TRBV6-3 | TRBD2 | medium-sized | TGTGCCAGCAGTTACGAGGGACTAGCGGGCCGCCGGCAGTTCTTC | CASSYEGLAGRRQFF
TRBJ2-7 | TRBV3-1/TRBV3-2 | NA | NA | TGTGCCAGCAGCCAAGAGGGACACCAGATCTTTTACTCCTACGAGCAGTACTTC | CASSQEGHQIFYSYEQYF
TRBJ1-6 | TRBV7-8 | NA | NA | TGTGCCAGCAGCTTAGGTGAACAGTATAATTCACCCCTCCACTTT | CASSLGEQYNSPLHF
TRBJ1-5 | TRBV6-5 | NA | few | TGTGCCAGCAGTCCCCTTACAGGGTCTCAGCCCCAGCATTTT | CASSPLTGSQPQHF
TRBJ2-1 | TRBV7-8 | TRBD2 | NA | TGTGCCACAGCAGCTAGCGGACGGGCGGGAGGCCGCCATGAGCAGTTCTTC | CATAASGRAGGRHEQFF
TRBJ2-1 | TRBV2 | TRBD2 | once | TGTGCCAGCAGACCTGGGACTAGCGGGAACAATGAGCAGTTCTTC | CASRPGTSGNNEQFF
TRBJ2-7 | TRBV5-1 | NA | NA | TGCGCCAGCAGGGAGTTTACACAAACCCACGAGCAGTACTTC | CASREFTQTHEQYF